The sequence of this TCR beta chain was determined in a study of identical twins. General study points: Twin pairs' shared out-of-frame alpha sequences were enriched in low generation probability.

V shed 3 bases, J shed 4 bases, and the junction held 2 bases outside the gene matches. The CDR3 runs to 14 residues. Germline CDR1 reads LNHNV; CDR2 reads YYDKDF (reference sequence). The sample holds many counts of this clonotype. Antigen unknown. TCRdb re-called the 5' RACE reads through MiXCR, storing one row per CDR3 protein. The table includes 1.5 million to 2 million distinct CDR3 sequences, under 35% detected once. The source material was cord blood. This receptor was identified in a newborn girl in good health. The chain joins TRBV15 to TRBJ1-5; 8 nucleotides match TRBD1. CDR3 sequence reads: CATSRDRANQPQHF. In DNA, the CDR3 is TGTGCCACCAGCAGGGACAGGGCGAATCAGCCCCAGCATTTT.